These T cell receptor beta chains were read from a single sample in a study of cytomegalovirus exposure and HLA in healthy donors. Some clones are missing from TCRdb's copy, which holds only in-frame ones; the method was immunoSEQ multiplex PCR. This sample's table has fewer than 200,000 clones. Sequenced sample: PBMCs. The origin of the receptors is a woman aged 55-70 years in good health and CMV-seronegative. Each CDR3 is given with its conserved first and last residue. D genes are given only for firm matches.

cdr3_nt,cdr3_aa,d_call,j_call,v_call
TGTGCCTGGAGTGCACAGGGTGGTAGGAATTCACCCCTCCACTTT,CAWSAQGGRNSPLHF,.,TRBJ1-6,TRBV30
TGCGCCAGCAGCAAGGGACAGGCTGATGAAGCTTTCTTT,CASSKGQADEAFF,TRBD1,TRBJ1-1,TRBV5-1
TGCGCCAGCAGCCCTCTGACTAGCGGGAGGTACGAGCAGTACTTC,CASSPLTSGRYEQYF,TRBD2,TRBJ2-7,TRBV5-1
TGCGCCAGCAGCTCACTGGGACTGGGAAACACCGGGGAGCTGTTTTTT,CASSSLGLGNTGELFF,.,TRBJ2-2,TRBV5-1
TGTGCCAGTAGTATGGGACTCGGGACTAACTATGGCTACACCTTC,CASSMGLGTNYGYTF,.,TRBJ1-2,TRBV19
TGCGCCAGCAGCTTTTTGGCCGCGGGACAGGGAACTGAAAAACTGTTTTTT,CASSFLAAGQGTEKLFF,TRBD1,TRBJ1-4,TRBV5-1
TGTGCCAGCAGCCTGGACTCCCGTAGCTCCTACGAGCAGTACTTC,CASSLDSRSSYEQYF,.,TRBJ2-7,TRBV11-2
TGTGCCCCGGGAGAGACCCAGTACTTC,CAPGETQYF,.,TRBJ2-5,TRBV7-9
TGTGCCAGCTCAACGACGACAGGGGTTGACACTGAAGCTTTCTTT,CASSTTTGVDTEAFF,TRBD1,TRBJ1-1,TRBV18
TGTGCCAGCAGTTACCGCAGGGGGTTACAGTACTTC,CASSYRRGLQYF,TRBD1,TRBJ2-7,TRBV6-5